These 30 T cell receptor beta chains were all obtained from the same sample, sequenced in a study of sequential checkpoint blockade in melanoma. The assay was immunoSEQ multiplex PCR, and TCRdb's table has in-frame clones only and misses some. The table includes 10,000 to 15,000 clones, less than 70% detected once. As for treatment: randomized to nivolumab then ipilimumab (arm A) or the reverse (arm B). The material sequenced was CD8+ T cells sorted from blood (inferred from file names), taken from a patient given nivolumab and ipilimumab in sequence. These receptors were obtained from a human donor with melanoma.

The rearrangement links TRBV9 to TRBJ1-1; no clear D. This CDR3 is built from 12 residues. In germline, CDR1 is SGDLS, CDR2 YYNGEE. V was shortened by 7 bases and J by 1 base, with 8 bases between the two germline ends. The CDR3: CASGRRNTEAFF. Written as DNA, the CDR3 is TGTGCCAGCGGCCGCAGGAACACTGAAGCTTTCTTT.

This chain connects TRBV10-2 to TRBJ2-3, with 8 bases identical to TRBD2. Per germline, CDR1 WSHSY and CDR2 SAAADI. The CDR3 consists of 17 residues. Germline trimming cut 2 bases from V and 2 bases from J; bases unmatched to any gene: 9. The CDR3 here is CASSEDRSSGYTDTQYF. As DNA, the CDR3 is TGCGCCAGCAGTGAGGATCGGTCTAGCGGGTACACAGATACGCAGTATTTT.

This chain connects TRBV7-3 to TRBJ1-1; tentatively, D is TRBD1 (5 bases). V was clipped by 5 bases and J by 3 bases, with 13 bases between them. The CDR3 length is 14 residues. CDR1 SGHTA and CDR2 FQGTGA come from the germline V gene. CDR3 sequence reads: CASSTLGRDTEAFF. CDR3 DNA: TGTGCCAGCAGCACCCTTGGCAGGGACACTGAAGCTTTCTTT.

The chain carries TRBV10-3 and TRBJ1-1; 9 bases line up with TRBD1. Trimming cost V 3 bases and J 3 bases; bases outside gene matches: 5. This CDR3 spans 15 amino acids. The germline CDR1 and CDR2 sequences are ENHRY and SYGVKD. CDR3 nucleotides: TGTGCCATCAGTGATTCCGGGACAGGGCACACTGAAGCTTTCTTT. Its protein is CAISDSGTGHTEAFF.

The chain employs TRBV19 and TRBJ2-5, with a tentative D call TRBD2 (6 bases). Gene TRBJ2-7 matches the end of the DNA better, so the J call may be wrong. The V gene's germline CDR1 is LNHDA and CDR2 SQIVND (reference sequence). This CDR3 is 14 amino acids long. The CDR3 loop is CASSLRGGSYEQYF. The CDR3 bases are TGTGCCAGTAGTCTCCGGGGAGGTTCCTACGAGCAGTACTTC.

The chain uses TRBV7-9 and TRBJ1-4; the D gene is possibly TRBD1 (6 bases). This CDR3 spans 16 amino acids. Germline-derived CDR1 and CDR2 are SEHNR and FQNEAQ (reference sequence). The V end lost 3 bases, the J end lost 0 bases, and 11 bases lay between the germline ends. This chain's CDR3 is CASSLGHSATNEKLFF. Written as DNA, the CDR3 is TGTGCCAGCAGCTTGGGACACTCTGCAACTAATGAAAAACTGTTTTTT.

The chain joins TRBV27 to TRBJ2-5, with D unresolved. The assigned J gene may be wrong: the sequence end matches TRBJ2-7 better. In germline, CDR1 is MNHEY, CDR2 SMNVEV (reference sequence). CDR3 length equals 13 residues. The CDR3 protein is CASSTSRAYEQYF. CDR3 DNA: TGTGCCAGCAGTACCTCTAGAGCCTACGAGCAGTACTTC.

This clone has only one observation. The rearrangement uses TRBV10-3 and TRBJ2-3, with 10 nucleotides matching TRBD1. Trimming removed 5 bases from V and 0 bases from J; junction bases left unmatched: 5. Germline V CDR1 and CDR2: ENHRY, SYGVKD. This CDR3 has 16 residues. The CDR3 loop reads CAISPGQGYSTDTQYF. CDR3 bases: TGTGCCATCAGTCCGGGACAGGGGTATAGCACAGATACGCAGTATTTT.

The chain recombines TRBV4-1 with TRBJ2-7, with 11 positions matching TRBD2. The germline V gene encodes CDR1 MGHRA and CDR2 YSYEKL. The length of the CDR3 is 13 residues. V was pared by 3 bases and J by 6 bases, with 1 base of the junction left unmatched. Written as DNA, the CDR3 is TGCGCCAGCAGCCAGGGGACTAGCGGCGAGCAGTACTTC. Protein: CASSQGTSGEQYF.

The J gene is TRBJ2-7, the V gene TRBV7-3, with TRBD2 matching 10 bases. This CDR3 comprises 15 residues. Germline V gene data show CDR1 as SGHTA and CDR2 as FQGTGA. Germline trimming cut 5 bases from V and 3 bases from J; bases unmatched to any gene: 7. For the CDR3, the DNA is TGTGCCAGCAGCGCTAGGACTAGCGGATACTACGAGCAGTACTTC. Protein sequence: CASSARTSGYYEQYF.

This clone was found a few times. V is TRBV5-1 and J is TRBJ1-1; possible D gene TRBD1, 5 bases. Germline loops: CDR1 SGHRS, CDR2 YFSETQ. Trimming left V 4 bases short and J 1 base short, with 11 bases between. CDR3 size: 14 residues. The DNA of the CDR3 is TGCGCCAGCAGCCCCCGGGGGGGGAACACTGAAGCTTTCTTT. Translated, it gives CASSPRGGNTEAFF.

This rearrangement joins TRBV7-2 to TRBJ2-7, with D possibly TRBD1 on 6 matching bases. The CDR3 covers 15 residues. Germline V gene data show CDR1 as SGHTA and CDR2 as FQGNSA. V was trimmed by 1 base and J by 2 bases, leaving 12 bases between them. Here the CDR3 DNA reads TGTGCCAGCAGCTTAGACCCAGGACAGACCTACGAGCAGTACTTC. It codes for CASSLDPGQTYEQYF. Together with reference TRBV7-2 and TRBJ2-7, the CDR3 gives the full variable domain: GAGVSQSPSNKVTEKGKDVELRCDPISGHTALYWYRQSLGQGLEFLIYFQGNSAPDKSGLPSDRFSAERTGGSVSTLTIQRTQQEDSAVYLCASSLDPGQTYEQYFGPGTRLTVT.

The CDR3 nucleotides are TGTGCCTGGAGTCTGGTAGCGGGAGCGGACGAGCAGTACTTC. Protein sequence: CAWSLVAGADEQYF. V is TRBV30 and J is TRBJ2-7; 9 positions match TRBD2. CDR1 GTSNPN and CDR2 SVGIG come from the germline V gene (reference sequence). The CDR3 totals 14 residues. The junction had 7 bases not matched to a gene; V was cut back by 2 bases and J by 5 bases. Supplemented by reference TRBV30 and TRBJ2-7, the full variable domain reads SQTIHQWPATLVQPVGSPLSLECTVEGTSNPNLYWYRQAAGRGLQLLFYSVGIGQISSEVPQNLSASRPQDRQFILSSKKLLLSDSGFYLCAWSLVAGADEQYFGPGTRLTVT.

The CDR3 region is CASSQDHGGLSSGANVLTF. CDR3 sequence (DNA): TGCGCCAGCAGCCAAGATCATGGGGGACTGAGCTCTGGGGCCAACGTCCTGACTTTC. V usage is TRBV4-3 and J usage is TRBJ2-6; D might be TRBD2 (6 bases). The CDR3 contains 19 residues. CDR1 is LGHNA and CDR2 is YSLEER in the germline V gene. V gave up 0 bases and J gave up 0 bases, with 15 bases separating them.

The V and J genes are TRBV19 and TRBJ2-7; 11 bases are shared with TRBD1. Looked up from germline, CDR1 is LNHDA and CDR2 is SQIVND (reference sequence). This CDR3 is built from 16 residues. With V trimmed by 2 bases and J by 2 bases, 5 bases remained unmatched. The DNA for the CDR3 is TGTGCCAGTAGTATAACTGCGGGACAGGGGGCCTACGAGCAGTACTTC. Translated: CASSITAGQGAYEQYF. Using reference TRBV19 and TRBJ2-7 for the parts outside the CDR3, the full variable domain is DGGITQSPKYLFRKEGQNVTLSCEQNLNHDAMYWYRQDPGQGLRLIYYSQIVNDFQKGDIAEGYSVSREKKESFPLTVTSAQKNPTAFYLCASSITAGQGAYEQYFGPGTRLTVT.

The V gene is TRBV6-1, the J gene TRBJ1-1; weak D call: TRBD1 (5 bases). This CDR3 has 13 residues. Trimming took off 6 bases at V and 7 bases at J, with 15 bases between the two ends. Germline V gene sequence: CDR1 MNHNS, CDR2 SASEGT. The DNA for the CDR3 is TGTGCCAGCAGCCACCAGGGCCGCTTTGAAGCTTTCTTT. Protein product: CASSHQGRFEAFF.

CDR3 DNA sequence: TGTGCCAGCAGCCCCCCGGTGACTGAAGCTTTCTTT. Its protein is CASSPPVTEAFF. The chain is built from TRBV7-6 and TRBJ1-1; D ambiguous. V lost 5 bases, J lost 5 bases, and 9 bases lay in between. The CDR3 is 12 amino acids. Germline V gene data show CDR1 as SGHVS and CDR2 as FNYEAQ.

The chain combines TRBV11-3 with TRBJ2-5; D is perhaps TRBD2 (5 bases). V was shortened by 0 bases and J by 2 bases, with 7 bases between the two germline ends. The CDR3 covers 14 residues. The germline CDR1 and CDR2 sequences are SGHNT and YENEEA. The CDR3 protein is CASSLDGGQETQYF. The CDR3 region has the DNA TGTGCCAGCAGCTTAGATGGAGGTCAAGAGACCCAGTACTTC. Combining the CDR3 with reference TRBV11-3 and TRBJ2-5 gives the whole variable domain EAGVVQSPRYKIIEKKQPVAFWCNPISGHNTLYWYLQNLGQGPELLIRYENEEAVDDSQLPKDRFSAERLKGVDSTLKIQPAELGDSAVYLCASSLDGGQETQYFGPGTRLLVL.

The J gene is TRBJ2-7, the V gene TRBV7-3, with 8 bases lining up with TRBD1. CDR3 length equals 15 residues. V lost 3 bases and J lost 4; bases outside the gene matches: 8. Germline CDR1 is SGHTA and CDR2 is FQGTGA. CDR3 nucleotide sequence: TGTGCCAGCAGCTTTGCCCAGGGGGCTAAATACGAGCAGTACTTC. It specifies CASSFAQGAKYEQYF.

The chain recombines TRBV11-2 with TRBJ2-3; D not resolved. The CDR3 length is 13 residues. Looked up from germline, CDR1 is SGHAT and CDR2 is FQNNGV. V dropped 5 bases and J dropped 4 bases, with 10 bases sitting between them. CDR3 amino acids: CASSGPAPDTQYF. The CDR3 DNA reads TGTGCCAGCAGCGGGCCAGCACCAGATACGCAGTATTTT.

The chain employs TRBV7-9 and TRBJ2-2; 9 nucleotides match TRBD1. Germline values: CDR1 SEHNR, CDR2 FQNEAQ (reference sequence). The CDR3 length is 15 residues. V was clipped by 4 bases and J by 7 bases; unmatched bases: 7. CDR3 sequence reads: CASSSWTGEVGELFF. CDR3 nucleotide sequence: TGTGCCAGCAGCTCCTGGACAGGGGAGGTCGGGGAGCTGTTTTTT.

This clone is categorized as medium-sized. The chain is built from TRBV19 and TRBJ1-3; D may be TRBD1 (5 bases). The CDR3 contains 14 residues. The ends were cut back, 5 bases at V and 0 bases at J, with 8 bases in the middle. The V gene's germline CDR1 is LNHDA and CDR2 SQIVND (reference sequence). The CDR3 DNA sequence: TGTGCCAGTAGTCGCGACAGCTCTGGAAACACCATATATTTT. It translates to CASSRDSSGNTIYF.

CDR3 nucleotide sequence: TGTGCCAGCAGCTTTAGCGGGTTAGGCCAAGAGACCCAGTACTTC. This translates into CASSFSGLGQETQYF. The chain joins TRBV9 to TRBJ2-5; 7 nucleotides align to TRBD2. This CDR3 spans 15 amino acids. Germline lookup yields CDR1 SGDLS and CDR2 YYNGEE. J was trimmed by 1 base and V by 4 bases; bases with no gene match: 7.

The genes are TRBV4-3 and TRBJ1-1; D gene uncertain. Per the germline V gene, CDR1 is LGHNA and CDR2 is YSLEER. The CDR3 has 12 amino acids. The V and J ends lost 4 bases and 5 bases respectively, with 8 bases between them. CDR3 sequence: CASSPGGTEAFF. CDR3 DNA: TGCGCCAGCAGCCCCGGAGGGACTGAAGCTTTCTTT.

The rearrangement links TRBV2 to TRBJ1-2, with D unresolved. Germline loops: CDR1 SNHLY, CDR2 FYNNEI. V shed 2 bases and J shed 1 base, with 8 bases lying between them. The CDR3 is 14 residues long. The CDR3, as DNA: TGTGCCAGCAGTGAATTTGACTATAACTATGGCTACACCTTC. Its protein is CASSEFDYNYGYTF.

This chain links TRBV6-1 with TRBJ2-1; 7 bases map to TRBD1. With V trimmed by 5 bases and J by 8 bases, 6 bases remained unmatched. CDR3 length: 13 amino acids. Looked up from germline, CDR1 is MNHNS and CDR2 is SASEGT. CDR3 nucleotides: TGTGCCAGCAGTACCCTGACAGGGTATGAGCAGTTCTTC. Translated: CASSTLTGYEQFF.

CDR3 amino acids: CASSLLGQGAGNQPQHF. CDR3 DNA sequence: TGTGCCAGCAGCTTGTTAGGACAGGGGGCTGGCAATCAGCCCCAGCATTTT. V is TRBV5-6 and J is TRBJ1-5; 11 bases map to TRBD1. There are 17 residues in the CDR3. V was pared by 1 base and J by 2 bases, with 5 bases of the junction left unmatched. CDR1 SGHDT and CDR2 YYEEEE come from the germline V gene.

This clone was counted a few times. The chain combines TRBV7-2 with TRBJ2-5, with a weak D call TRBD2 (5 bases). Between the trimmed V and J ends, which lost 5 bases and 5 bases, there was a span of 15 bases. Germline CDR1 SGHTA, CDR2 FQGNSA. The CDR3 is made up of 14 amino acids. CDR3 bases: TGTGCCAGCAGCCAAGCCGCCCCGGGGGAGACCCAGTACTTC. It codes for CASSQAAPGETQYF.

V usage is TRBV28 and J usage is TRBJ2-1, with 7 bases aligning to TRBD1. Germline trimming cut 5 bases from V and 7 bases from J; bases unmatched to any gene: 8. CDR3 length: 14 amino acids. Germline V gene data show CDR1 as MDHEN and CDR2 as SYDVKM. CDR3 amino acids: CASSLTSTGNEQFF. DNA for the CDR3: TGTGCCAGCAGTCTCACCTCGACAGGGAATGAGCAGTTCTTC.

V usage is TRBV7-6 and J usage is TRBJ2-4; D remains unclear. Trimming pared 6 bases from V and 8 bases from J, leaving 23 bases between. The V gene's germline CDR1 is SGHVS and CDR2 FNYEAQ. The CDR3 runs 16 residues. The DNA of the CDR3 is TGTGCCAGCAGTCTATCACCACGGGTAGTAGGAGACATTCAGTACTTC. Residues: CASSLSPRVVGDIQYF.